The present T cell receptor (beta chain) was sequenced within a study of identical twins (dated by TCRdb to the mid-2010s). Context from the whole study: To test whether fetal clonotypes persist, the study used deep sequencing on TCR alpha and beta repertoires from monozygotic twins, unrelated adults of various ages, and cord blood. To rule out contamination, the twin experiments were replicated at different times with different library preparation protocols. Results the study describes overall, beyond this receptor: Out-of-frame TCR alpha sequences shared between twins showed an excess of low generation-probability sequences compared with coincidental sharing between unrelated individuals. The excess sharing between twins in beta out-of-frame sequences was weaker because fewer shared sequences reduced the signal-to-noise ratio. Fewer insertions were carried by abundant cord blood beta clonotypes, a similar but weaker trend appeared in young adult naive repertoires, and no such trend appeared in memory repertoires. Zero-insertion analyses could be partly confounded by invariant T cells such as MAIT and iNKT, although diverse VJ usage argued against such confounding for most clonotypes. In monozygotic twins, out-of-frame TCR alpha sharing was systematically underestimated by recombination models, although the models agreed with sharing between unrelated individuals. Because the same donors could not be followed over many years, the conclusions depended on cross-sectional statistical analysis.

From V the trimming removes 6 bases and from J it removes 4 bases, while the gene matches leave 6 bases of the junction unaccounted for. Taken from the germline V gene, the CDR1 and CDR2 loops are MNHNS and SASEGT. Including the terminal cysteine and phenylalanine, the CDR3 comprises 14 residues. The kept DNA is CDR3 alone, 42 bases in frame from the first base. Notes on this clonotype: The antigen it recognizes is unknown. Per-nucleotide qualities are absent, and no much larger clonotype sits a single base away.

Receptor amplification or capture employed 5' RACE. Sequencing was carried out with an Illumina HiSeq 2000. Template switching introduced a universal primer binding site; the final cDNA contained a unique molecular identifier, enabling accurate counting of TCR cDNA molecules. Specific primers in the conserved constant-segment region were used to synthesize first-strand cDNA for the TCR alpha and beta chains. Each cDNA library was double barcoded, with a SMART-Mk sample barcode plus Illumina barcodes, to control for contamination. Two successive PCR steps introduced TruSeq adapter sequences along with Illumina sample barcodes. The TCR alpha and beta cDNA libraries were sequenced on the Illumina HiSeq platform using custom primers. As for how the authors treated the data: MiGEC processed the raw reads to extract unique molecular identifiers, while MiXCR was used to determine the CDR3 positions. For each individual, recombination models were inferred using an EM algorithm with the repgenHMM and IGoR tools. Shared clonotypes were analyzed with the tcR package in R, and sharing was normalized by the product of cloneset sizes. To study raw recombination free of thymic and clonal selection effects, out-of-frame nonproductive sequences were analyzed. The raw public reads went through TCRdb reprocessing: fastp at Q25, MiXCR clone calling, in-frame beta chains kept. Each entry is one CDR3 protein sequence, shown with its most common DNA and genes. The V and J calls reflect TCRdb's pipeline rather than the authors' work. The sample table holds approximately 670,000 distinct CDR3 sequences, of which approximately 6.1% were seen once. Of the sample, roughly 1.8% falls within the top ten clones.

Every donor was a healthy Caucasian. Three unrelated non-twin adults were additionally sequenced: a male aged 18 to 30, a male aged 50 to 60 and a female aged 50 to 60. Miltenyi CD45RO+ enrichment and human naive T-cell isolation kits were used to isolate memory (CD45RO+) and naive T cells from PBMC. This sequence originates from a man aged 18 to 29 in good health. Recombination linked TRBV6-1 to TRBJ2-3, and TRBD2 aligns with 8 junction nucleotides. Sequencing used naive T cells sorted from blood. The cell subset or site label corresponds to: cells isolated with a human naive T-cell isolation kit. The CDR3 region reads CASRSGSGSDTQYF. The bases read TGTGCCAGCAGGAGCGGGAGTGGGTCAGATACGCAGTATTTT.